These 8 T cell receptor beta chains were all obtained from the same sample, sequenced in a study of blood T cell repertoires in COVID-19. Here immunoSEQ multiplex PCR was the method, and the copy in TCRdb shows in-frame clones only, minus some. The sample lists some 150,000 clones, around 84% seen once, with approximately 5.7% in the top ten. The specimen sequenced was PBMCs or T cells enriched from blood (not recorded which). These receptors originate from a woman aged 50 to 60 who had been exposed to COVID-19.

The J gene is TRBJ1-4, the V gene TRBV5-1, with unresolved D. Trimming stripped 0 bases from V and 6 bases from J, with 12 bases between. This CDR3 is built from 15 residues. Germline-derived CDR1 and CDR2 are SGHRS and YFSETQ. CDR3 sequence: CASSLDLTGYEKLFF. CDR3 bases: TGCGCCAGCAGCTTGGATTTGACGGGGTATGAAAAACTGTTTTTT.

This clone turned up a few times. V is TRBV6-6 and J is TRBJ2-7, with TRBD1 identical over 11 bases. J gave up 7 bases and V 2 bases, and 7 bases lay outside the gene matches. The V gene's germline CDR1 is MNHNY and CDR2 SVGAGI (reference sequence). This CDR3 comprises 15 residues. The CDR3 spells CASSYGTGGSLEQYF. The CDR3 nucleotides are TGTGCCAGCAGTTACGGGACAGGGGGTTCTCTGGAGCAGTACTTC.

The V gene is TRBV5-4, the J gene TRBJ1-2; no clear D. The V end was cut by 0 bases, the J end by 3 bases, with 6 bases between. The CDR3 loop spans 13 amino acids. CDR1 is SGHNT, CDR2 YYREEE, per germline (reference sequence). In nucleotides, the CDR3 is TGTGCCAGCAGCTTGGAGTCAGACTATGGCTACACCTTC. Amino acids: CASSLESDYGYTF.

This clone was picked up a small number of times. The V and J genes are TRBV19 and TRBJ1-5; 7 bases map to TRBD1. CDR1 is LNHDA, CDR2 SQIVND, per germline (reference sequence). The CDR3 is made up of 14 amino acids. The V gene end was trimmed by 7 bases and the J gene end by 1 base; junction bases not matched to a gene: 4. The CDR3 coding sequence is TGTGCCAGTAACAGGGGTATCAGCAATCAGCCCCAGCATTTT. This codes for CASNRGISNQPQHF.

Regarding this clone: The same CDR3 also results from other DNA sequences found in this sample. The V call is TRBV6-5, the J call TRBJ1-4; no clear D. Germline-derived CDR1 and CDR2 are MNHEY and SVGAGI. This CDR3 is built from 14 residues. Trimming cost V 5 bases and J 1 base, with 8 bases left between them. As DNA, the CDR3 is TGTGCCAGCAGTCGACGGAGAACTAATGAAAAACTGTTTTTT. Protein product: CASSRRRTNEKLFF.

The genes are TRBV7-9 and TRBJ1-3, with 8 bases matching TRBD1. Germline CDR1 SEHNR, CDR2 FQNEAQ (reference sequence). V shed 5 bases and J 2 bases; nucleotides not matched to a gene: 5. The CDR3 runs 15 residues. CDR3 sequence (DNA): TGTGCCAGCAGCCTTCGACAGGGGACTGGAAACACCATATATTTT. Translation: CASSLRQGTGNTIYF.

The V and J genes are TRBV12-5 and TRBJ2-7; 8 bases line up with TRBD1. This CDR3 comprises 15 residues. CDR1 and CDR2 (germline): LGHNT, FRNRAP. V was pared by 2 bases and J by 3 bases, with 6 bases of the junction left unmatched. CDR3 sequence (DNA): TGTGCTAGTGGTTTGATAACAGGGGGAATCTACGAGCAGTACTTC. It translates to CASGLITGGIYEQYF. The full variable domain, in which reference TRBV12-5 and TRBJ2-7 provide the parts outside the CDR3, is DARVTQTPRHKVTEMGQEVTMRCQPILGHNTVFWYRQTMMQGLELLAYFRNRAPLDDSGMPKDRFSAEMPDATLATLKIQPSEPRDSAVYFCASGLITGGIYEQYFGPGTRLTVT.

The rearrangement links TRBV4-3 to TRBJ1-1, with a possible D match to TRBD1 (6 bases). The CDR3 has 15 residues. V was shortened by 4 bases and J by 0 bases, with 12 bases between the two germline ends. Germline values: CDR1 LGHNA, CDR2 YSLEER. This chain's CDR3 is CASSPGQNLNTEAFF. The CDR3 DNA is TGCGCCAGCAGCCCCGGACAGAATTTGAACACTGAAGCTTTCTTT.